This is a list of T cell receptor beta chains from one sample in a study of T-cell reconstitution after alpha-beta-depleted transplantation in children. One entry per CDR3 protein, called by TCRdb with MiXCR from the PCR reads. Of some 500,000 distinct CDR3 sequences in the sample, about 16% were seen once. The sequences come from PBMCs from the stem cell graft donor, collected from the stem cell graft. The source is a human donor who donated a stem cell graft to a child with acute lymphoblastic leukemia. The CDR3 runs from the conserved cysteine through the conserved F or W. The D gene is left open where the match is weak. Some rows mark clone size as missing; the rest say once, few, many or name a class of expanded clone.

d_gene	v_gene	abundance	j_gene	CDR3nt	CDR3aa
TRBD1	TRBV7-8	NA	TRBJ1-2	TGTGCCAGCAGCCGACAGGGGCAGGAGGGCTACACCTTC	CASSRQGQEGYTF
NA	TRBV10-3	NA	TRBJ1-1	TGTGCCATCAGTGAGTCCGAGGTTATGAACACTGAAGCTTTCTTT	CAISESEVMNTEAFF
NA	TRBV19	once	TRBJ1-1	TGTGCCAGTACGCCGGACAGCCCTTCGAACACTGAAGCTTTCTTT	CASTPDSPSNTEAFF
NA	TRBV7-9	few	TRBJ2-7	TGTGCCAGCAGCTCGCACGCGGCCGAGCAGTACTTC	CASSSHAAEQYF
NA	TRBV27	few	TRBJ2-7	TGTGCCAGCAGTCCCGGACCCCGCACCTCCTACGAGCAGTACTTC	CASSPGPRTSYEQYF
NA	TRBV4-2	NA	TRBJ2-1	TGTGCCAGCAGCCAAACCTCCTTCGATGAGCAGTTCTTC	CASSQTSFDEQFF
NA	TRBV20-1	few	TRBJ2-5	TGCAGTGCTAGGTCACCGGGGGAGACCCAGTACTTC	CSARSPGETQYF
NA	TRBV6-1	few	TRBJ2-3	TGTGCCAGCAGTGGGGTAACATACACAGATACGCAGTATTTT	CASSGVTYTDTQYF
TRBD1	TRBV5-1	few	TRBJ1-1	TGCGCCAGCAGCCGAATGGACAGGGGGCCGTGGGACACTGAAGCTTTCTTT	CASSRMDRGPWDTEAFF
NA	TRBV12-3/TRBV12-4	NA	TRBJ1-5	TGTGCCAGCAGTTTCGCGCCAGGGAATCAGCCCCAGCATTTT	CASSFAPGNQPQHF
TRBD1	TRBV7-6	NA	TRBJ1-2	TGTGCCAGAGCGACGAGAGACACAGGGGATGGCTACACCTTC	CARATRDTGDGYTF
NA	TRBV7-1	NA	TRBJ1-1	TGTGCCAGCAGCTCACTCCGGAACACTGAAGCTTTCTTT	CASSSLRNTEAFF
TRBD1	TRBV5-1	few	TRBJ2-1	TGCGCCAGCAGCTTGGAGACAGGGGGCAATGAGCAGTTCTTC	CASSLETGGNEQFF
NA	TRBV10-3	NA	TRBJ2-3	TGTGCCATCAGTGAGCCTGGCACAGATACGCAGTATTTT	CAISEPGTDTQYF
NA	TRBV7-6	NA	TRBJ1-1	TGTGCCAGCAGCTTAGCGGCTTCGGGGACCACTGAAGCTTTCTTT	CASSLAASGTTEAFF
NA	TRBV19	few	TRBJ1-2	TGTGCCAGTTCGCCCCGTTATAGGGCCGGCTATGGCTACACCTTC	CASSPRYRAGYGYTF
NA	TRBV3-1	NA	TRBJ1-2	TGTGCCAGCAGCCAAGCAAGAAGTGGCTATGGCTACACCTTC	CASSQARSGYGYTF
NA	TRBV12-3/TRBV12-4	NA	TRBJ2-1	TGTGCCAGCACCTGGCTGATCTCCTACAATGAGCAGTTCTTC	CASTWLISYNEQFF
TRBD1	TRBV5-1	few	TRBJ1-2	TGCGCCAGCAGCCCCGGACAGGGTACCCCACCGATCGTTCCCTACACCTTC	CASSPGQGTPPIVPYTF
NA	TRBV20-1	few	TRBJ2-2	TGCAGTGCTAGAGATGCAGGTACCGGGGAGCTGTTTTTT	CSARDAGTGELFF
NA	TRBV5-1	NA	TRBJ2-5	TGCGCCAGCAGCGTCTCCAGGGTTCCAGAGACCCAGTACTTC	CASSVSRVPETQYF
NA	TRBV5-1	once	TRBJ1-1	TGCGCCAGCAGCGACGTATCCCAGGGCGTCACTGAAGCTTTCTTT	CASSDVSQGVTEAFF
NA	TRBV5-4	NA	TRBJ1-1	TGTGCCAGCAGCTTGGCCCGTGACACTGAAGCTTTCTTT	CASSLARDTEAFF
TRBD2	TRBV19	few	TRBJ2-3	TGTGCCAGTAGCACCCGGGAGGACACAGATACGCAGTATTTT	CASSTREDTDTQYF
TRBD1	TRBV9	NA	TRBJ1-2	TGTGCCAGCAGCGTAAATCTTCGGGACAGGGTCCGTGGCTACACCTTC	CASSVNLRDRVRGYTF
NA	TRBV20-1	NA	TRBJ1-5	TGCTGTGCTACCGTCCCCAGGGTAGGCAGCAATCAGCCCCAGCATTTT	CCATVPRVGSNQPQHF
TRBD2	TRBV7-9	few	TRBJ2-5	TGTGCCAGCAGCTTAAGGGCGGGAGGCCCGCAAGAGACCCAGTACTTC	CASSLRAGGPQETQYF
NA	TRBV5-1	few	TRBJ1-2	TGCGCCAGCCGCTCGGCGGCAGACTATGGCTACACCTTC	CASRSAADYGYTF
NA	TRBV14	NA	TRBJ2-7	TGTGCCAGCAGCCAAGTATACGGGTTTCCCTACGAGCAGTACTTC	CASSQVYGFPYEQYF
TRBD2	TRBV5-1	NA	TRBJ2-1	TGCGCCAGCAGACATATTCGGGAGGCTCCCTACAATGAGCAGTTCTTC	CASRHIREAPYNEQFF
TRBD1	TRBV5-6	NA	TRBJ1-2	TGTGCCAGCAGCCTCGGGACAGGGGATATGTGGTATGGCTACACCTTC	CASSLGTGDMWYGYTF
TRBD2	TRBV10-3	NA	TRBJ2-3	TGTGCCATCAGTGGCGCTAGCGGGAGTTCGGTCACAGATACGCAGTATTTT	CAISGASGSSVTDTQYF
NA	TRBV29-1	NA	TRBJ2-1	TGCAGCGTTGATTCCCCAGAGGTAATCTCCTACAATGAGCAGTTCTTC	CSVDSPEVISYNEQFF
NA	TRBV20-1	NA	TRBJ2-1	TGCAGTGCTAGAGATCTGGGAACCAGCTCCTACAATGAGCAGTTCTTC	CSARDLGTSSYNEQFF
NA	TRBV5-6	NA	TRBJ1-2	TGTGCCAGCAGCCTGCGCTATTTTTATGGCTACACCTTC	CASSLRYFYGYTF
TRBD1	TRBV5-1	few	TRBJ2-2	TGCGCCAGCAGCTTCAGGAGACAGGGAATGAACACCGGGGAGCTGTTTTTT	CASSFRRQGMNTGELFF
TRBD2	TRBV12-3/TRBV12-4	few	TRBJ2-3	TGTGCCAGCAGACTAGCGGGAACCATCCCGGATACGCAGTATTTT	CASRLAGTIPDTQYF
NA	TRBV7-9	NA	TRBJ1-1	TGTGCCAGCAGCTTACCACTAGGTGAAGCTTTCTTT	CASSLPLGEAFF
TRBD1	TRBV27	many	TRBJ2-7	TGTGCCAGCAGTTCCGGGACAGGGCTCTACGAGCAGTACTTC	CASSSGTGLYEQYF
NA	TRBV4-1	NA	TRBJ1-1	TGCGCCAGCAGCCAAGAAATCTTCAGGACTGAAGCTTTCTTT	CASSQEIFRTEAFF
TRBD1	TRBV7-9	NA	TRBJ2-3	TGTGCCAGCAGCCAAGACGACAGGGCAGATACGCAGTATTTT	CASSQDDRADTQYF
NA	TRBV7-6	few	TRBJ2-3	TGTGCCAGCAGCTTAGGTGGCGGCCCGAGGTCAGATACGCAGTATTTT	CASSLGGGPRSDTQYF
NA	TRBV12-3/TRBV12-4	NA	TRBJ2-5	TGTGCCAGCAACACTCCCGGGGACGAATTCCAAGAGACCCAGTACTTC	CASNTPGDEFQETQYF
NA	TRBV7-9	NA	TRBJ1-2	TGTGCCAGCAGCGATACAGCACAGTATCTTGGCTACACCTTC	CASSDTAQYLGYTF
NA	TRBV12-3/TRBV12-4	NA	TRBJ2-3	TGTGCCAGCAGTCTCAGTAGCGGCAGCACGCAGTATTTT	CASSLSSGSTQYF
NA	TRBV7-9	few	TRBJ2-5	TGTGCCAGCAGCTTTGATAAGTTCCAAGAGACCCAGTACTTC	CASSFDKFQETQYF
TRBD1	TRBV27	NA	TRBJ2-1	TGTGCCAGCCATCCGGGACAGGGGGGCAATGAGCAGTTCTTC	CASHPGQGGNEQFF
NA	TRBV11-2	few	TRBJ2-1	TGTGCCAGCAGCTTAGAATCGGGGAGCTCCTACAATGAGCAGTTCTTC	CASSLESGSSYNEQFF
NA	TRBV7-7	NA	TRBJ2-2	TGTGCCAGCAGCTTAGGAGGAGGGGGCGCCGGGGAGCTGTTTTTT	CASSLGGGGAGELFF
NA	TRBV6-2/TRBV6-3	few	TRBJ1-2	TGTGCCAGCAGTTCCCCGATGCGAGGGCCCTATGGCTACACCTTC	CASSSPMRGPYGYTF
NA	TRBV25-1	NA	TRBJ2-7	TGTGCCAGCAGTGATTCGGGCGTAAGCCGAGGGGTGCTTAACTACGAGCAGTACTTC	CASSDSGVSRGVLNYEQYF
NA	TRBV18	NA	TRBJ2-2	TGTGCCAGCTCACCCAGCCCGGGACTGGGACAGCGCGGTGTGAACACCGGGGAGCTGTTTTTT	CASSPSPGLGQRGVNTGELFF
NA	TRBV5-1	few	TRBJ2-2	TGCGCCAGCAGCTTTAACAGGGACCCCGGGGAGCTGTTTTTT	CASSFNRDPGELFF
NA	TRBV10-3	NA	TRBJ2-5	TGTGCCATCAGCCTCAGAGAGACCCAGTACTTC	CAISLRETQYF
TRBD1	TRBV12-3/TRBV12-4	NA	TRBJ1-4	TGTGCCAGCAGTTTGGACAGGGGTGGGACTAATGAAAAACTGTTTTTT	CASSLDRGGTNEKLFF